This entry concerns a single T cell receptor (beta chain). This entry is derived from a study of blood T cell repertoires in COVID-19. Per the germline V gene, CDR1 is MNHEY and CDR2 is SMNVEV (reference sequence). Unmatched junction bases numbered 7, after V lost 5 bases and J lost 4 bases. This CDR3 region has 16 residues. TCRdb's copy holds only in-frame clones and misses some; the assay was immunoSEQ multiplex PCR. The sample consists of roughly 75,000 clones, 75% to 95% of them appearing once. The chain is built from TRBV27 and TRBJ2-1; 11 bases agree with TRBD2. This TCR was recovered from a human donor in a cohort sampled during active COVID-19. Material for sequencing was peripheral blood. The CDR3 region is CASSVYGTSGYNEQFF. CDR3 nucleotide sequence: TGTGCCAGCAGTGTCTACGGGACTAGCGGATACAATGAGCAGTTCTTC.